One sample yielded the 26 T cell receptor beta chains listed below, sequenced in a study of technical replicates of blood from a few donors. Assay used: immunoSEQ multiplex PCR; TCRdb lists only in-frame clones, some missing. The sample contains about 97,000 clones, approximately 94% of which appear only once. The sequencing input was T cells isolated from PBMCs. Receptors were obtained from a human donor in good health.

This chain links TRBV6-5 with TRBJ2-3; D is perhaps TRBD2 (5 bases). Germline V gene data show CDR1 as MNHEY and CDR2 as SVGAGI. The V gene lost 8 bases and the J gene lost 6 bases, with 12 bases spanning the gap. This CDR3 contains 12 residues. Written as DNA, the CDR3 is TGTGCCAGCTCTTTCGGACTGGATACGCAGTATTTT. Translating gives CASSFGLDTQYF.

This chain uses TRBV30 with TRBJ2-5; 9 bases map to TRBD2. The J segment lost 5 bases and the V segment lost 1 base, leaving 11 bases of the junction unmatched. This CDR3 has 16 residues. Germline V lookup: CDR1 GTSNPN, CDR2 SVGIG (reference sequence). The CDR3 DNA reads TGTGCCTGGAGTGGCCAGAGACTAGCGGTGGGGGAGACCCAGTACTTC. Translated, it gives CAWSGQRLAVGETQYF. Full variable domain (missing parts from reference TRBV30 and TRBJ2-5): SQTIHQWPATLVQPVGSPLSLECTVEGTSNPNLYWYRQAAGRGLQLLFYSVGIGQISSEVPQNLSASRPQDRQFILSSKKLLLSDSGFYLCAWSGQRLAVGETQYFGPGTRLLVL.

The chain links TRBV7-2 to TRBJ2-2; 7 positions match TRBD1. Germline-derived CDR1 and CDR2 are SGHTA and FQGNSA. CDR3 length: 14 residues. With V trimmed by 5 bases and J by 4 bases, 4 bases remained unmatched. The CDR3 region is CASSLTGITGELFF. The CDR3 bases are TGTGCCAGCAGCCTGACAGGGATCACCGGGGAGCTGTTTTTT.

This sequence joins TRBV10-3 and TRBJ1-1, with 10 positions matching TRBD1. J was trimmed by 3 bases and V by 5 bases; bases with no gene match: 12. This CDR3 is built from 17 residues. Germline-derived CDR1 and CDR2 are ENHRY and SYGVKD. DNA for the CDR3: TGTGCCATCAGTACGACCGGGACAGGGGCGCGGGACACTGAAGCTTTCTTT. Translated: CAISTTGTGARDTEAFF.

Concerning this clone itself: The junction departs from germline at one end; a sequencing error may be responsible. The chain has TRBV6-1 and TRBJ2-7; TRBD2 matches 11 bases. Germline CDR1 is MNHNS and CDR2 is SASEGT. The CDR3 length is 18 residues. In DNA form, the CDR3 reads TGTGCCAGCAGCGAAGGTCTAGCGGGAGGTTTCAGGTTTTGGGAGCAGTACTTC. Its protein product is CASSEGLAGGFRFWEQYF.

This sequence joins TRBV7-8 and TRBJ2-6; 7 nucleotides match TRBD1. J was trimmed by 0 bases and V by 5 bases; bases with no gene match: 10. The germline V gene encodes CDR1 SGHVS and CDR2 FQNEAQ. The CDR3 runs 18 residues. The CDR3 here is CASSLDRDSISGANVLTF. CDR3 sequence (DNA): TGTGCCAGCAGCCTAGACCGGGACAGTATCTCTGGGGCCAACGTCCTGACTTTC.

J is TRBJ2-1 and V is TRBV7-8; 9 positions agree with TRBD2. In germline, CDR1 is SGHVS, CDR2 FQNEAQ. V trimming: 0 bases; J trimming: 10 bases; junction bases outside the gene matches: 1. The CDR3 spans 13 residues. Written as DNA, the CDR3 is TGTGCCAGCAGCTTAGCCGGGACTAGCGAGCAGTTCTTC. This sequence encodes CASSLAGTSEQFF.

The V call is TRBV9, the J call TRBJ2-1; 8 bases fit TRBD2. The germline CDR1 and CDR2 sequences are SGDLS and YYNGEE. The CDR3 extends over 15 amino acids. The V gene end was trimmed by 4 bases and the J gene end by 8 bases; junction bases not matched to a gene: 11. In DNA form, the CDR3 reads TGTGCCAGCAGCAAGGGACTAGTTTTCTCAGATGAGCAGTTCTTC. As protein: CASSKGLVFSDEQFF.

The chain joins TRBV27 to TRBJ2-7, with 7 nucleotides matching TRBD2. V was clipped by 3 bases and J by 4 bases; unmatched bases: 6. Germline V CDR1 and CDR2: MNHEY, SMNVEV (reference sequence). This CDR3 comprises 14 residues. The CDR3 spells CASSFKGGRYEQYF. The CDR3 coding sequence is TGTGCCAGCAGTTTTAAGGGCGGGAGATACGAGCAGTACTTC.

This chain uses TRBV6-6 with TRBJ2-3; D is unresolved. Deletions cut 2 bases from V and 1 base from J, with 13 bases between. Germline-derived CDR1 and CDR2 are MNHNY and SVGAGI (reference sequence). The CDR3 runs to 16 residues. The CDR3 DNA follows: TGTGCCAGCAGTTACCCCCAGGTCACGGGCACAGATACGCAGTATTTT. This translates into CASSYPQVTGTDTQYF.

V is TRBV6-5 and J is TRBJ2-4, with TRBD2 matching 8 bases. V shed 2 bases and J 4 bases; nucleotides not matched to a gene: 4. The CDR3 runs to 15 residues. Germline V gene lookup returns CDR1 MNHEY and CDR2 SVGAGI. The CDR3 protein is CASSYDGRGKNIQYF. CDR3 sequence (DNA): TGTGCCAGCAGTTACGACGGGAGGGGGAAAAACATTCAGTACTTC.

This chain joins TRBV19 and TRBJ1-2; TRBD1 aligns across 7 bases. The CDR3 covers 15 residues. Germline lookup yields CDR1 LNHDA and CDR2 SQIVND (reference sequence). V lost 4 bases, J lost 0 bases, and 5 bases stayed unmatched. Here the CDR3 reads CASSRGTEANYGYTF. In DNA form, the CDR3 reads TGTGCCAGTAGTAGGGGGACAGAAGCTAACTATGGCTACACCTTC.

The V and J genes are TRBV2 and TRBJ2-4, with D perhaps matching TRBD1 (5 bases). CDR1 SNHLY and CDR2 FYNNEI come from the germline V gene. CDR3 size: 13 residues. CDR3 sequence reads: CAARPGQLNIQYF. CDR3 nucleotide sequence: TGTGCAGCAAGGCCAGGGCAGCTAAACATTCAGTACTTC.

This chain uses TRBV28 with TRBJ2-7; no firm D call. The germline V and J ends were trimmed by 4 bases and 0 bases, with 13 bases remaining between them. CDR1 is MDHEN and CDR2 is SYDVKM in the germline V gene. The CDR3 loop spans 15 amino acids. CDR3 nucleotide sequence: TGTGCCAGCAGTTCAATCCTGTTTAGCTCCTACGAGCAGTACTTC. This codes for CASSSILFSSYEQYF.

The chain carries TRBV4-3 and TRBJ2-7; 8 bases map to TRBD2. Trimming at V came to 4 bases and at J to 0 bases, leaving 11 bases not matched to a gene. CDR3 length: 17 amino acids. Germline V gives CDR1 LGHNA, CDR2 YSLEER. The CDR3: CASSLFPFSGTSYEQYF. The CDR3 DNA reads TGCGCCAGCAGCCTTTTCCCCTTTAGCGGGACCTCCTACGAGCAGTACTTC.

The chain joins TRBV6-1 to TRBJ2-6, with D unresolved. Trimming took off 8 bases at V and 0 bases at J, with 11 bases between the two ends. Per the germline V gene, CDR1 is MNHNS and CDR2 is SASEGT. The CDR3 runs 15 residues. The CDR3 sequence is CASSAASSGANVLTF. The CDR3 region has the DNA TGTGCCAGCTCAGCAGCGAGCTCTGGGGCCAACGTCCTGACTTTC.

J is TRBJ2-5 and V is TRBV7-6; the match to TRBD2 covers 10 bases. Germline V lookup: CDR1 SGHVS, CDR2 FNYEAQ. J lost 4 bases, V lost 5 bases, and 13 bases had no gene match. The CDR3 contains 17 residues. The CDR3 sequence: CASSQEWASGRGETQYF. CDR3 bases: TGTGCCAGCAGCCAAGAATGGGCTAGCGGGAGAGGAGAGACCCAGTACTTC. Full variable domain (outside the CDR3, taken from reference TRBV7-6 and TRBJ2-5): GAGVSQSPRYKVTKRGQDVALRCDPISGHVSLYWYRQALGQGPEFLTYFNYEAQQDKSGLPNDRFSAERPEGSISTLTIQRTEQRDSAMYRCASSQEWASGRGETQYFGPGTRLLVL.

J is TRBJ1-2 and V is TRBV2; weak D call: TRBD1 (5 bases). The CDR3 extends over 16 amino acids. The V end was cut by 4 bases, the J end by 5 bases, with 20 bases between. Germline V gene data show CDR1 as SNHLY and CDR2 as FYNNEI. For the CDR3, the DNA is TGTGCCAGCAGTGGGACATCCACGCTTCGGGAGTATGGCTACACCTTC. This codes for CASSGTSTLREYGYTF.

DNA of the CDR3: TGTGCCAGCAGTCCCGGGTACACTGAAGCTTTCTTT. Translation: CASSPGYTEAFF. The gene calls are TRBV11-2 and TRBJ1-1; D remains unclear. Germline assignment: CDR1 SGHAT and CDR2 FQNNGV. Trimming pared 6 bases from V and 3 bases from J, leaving 8 bases between. This CDR3 has 12 residues.

The chain is built from TRBV7-3 and TRBJ1-4; D not resolved. Looked up from germline, CDR1 is SGHTA and CDR2 is FQGTGA. Trimming pared 5 bases from V and 4 bases from J, leaving 14 bases between. This CDR3 is built from 15 residues. The CDR3 loop reads CASSLRGGNNEKLFF. CDR3 coding DNA: TGTGCCAGCAGCCTAAGAGGAGGAAATAATGAAAAACTGTTTTTT.

The chain recombines TRBV27 with TRBJ2-6; 10 bases align to TRBD1. This CDR3 comprises 16 residues. Looked up from germline, CDR1 is MNHEY and CDR2 is SMNVEV (reference sequence). J lost 0 bases, V lost 6 bases, and 2 bases had no gene match. The CDR3 DNA reads TGTGCCAGCAGCTGGACAGGGGGCTCTGGGGCCAACGTCCTGACTTTC. Amino acids: CASSWTGGSGANVLTF.

V is TRBV11-2 and J is TRBJ2-5, with 9 positions matching TRBD1. Germline V gives CDR1 SGHAT, CDR2 FQNNGV. CDR3 size: 16 residues. V was clipped by 5 bases and J by 4 bases; unmatched bases: 11. The CDR3 reads CASSPNLGTGTETQYF. The DNA of the CDR3 is TGTGCCAGCAGCCCCAATCTTGGGACAGGGACAGAGACCCAGTACTTC. Looking up the rest from reference TRBV11-2 and TRBJ2-5 gives the full variable domain: EAGVAQSPRYKIIEKRQSVAFWCNPISGHATLYWYQQILGQGPKLLIQFQNNGVVDDSQLPKDRFSAERLKGVDSTLKIQPAKLEDSAVYLCASSPNLGTGTETQYFGPGTRLLVL.

This chain links TRBV2 with TRBJ1-1; D is uncertain. Germline V gene lookup returns CDR1 SNHLY and CDR2 FYNNEI. The CDR3 extends over 13 amino acids. Trimming removed 11 bases from V and 5 bases from J, with 18 bases in between. The CDR3 DNA reads TGTGCCGGAAAATCCGGGTTTTGGACTGAAGCTTTCTTT. Residues: CAGKSGFWTEAFF.

This clone was observed a few times. The chain has TRBV19 and TRBJ1-1; D gene unclear. Per germline, CDR1 LNHDA and CDR2 SQIVND (reference sequence). The V gene lost 4 bases and the J gene lost 4 bases, with 7 bases spanning the gap. The CDR3 is 12 residues long. The CDR3 nucleotides are TGTGCCAGTAGTAGAGGAGTCACTGAAGCTTTCTTT. Its protein product is CASSRGVTEAFF.

The CDR3 here is CASSVRDYQETQYF. CDR3 coding DNA: TGTGCCAGCAGCGTCCGGGACTACCAAGAGACCCAGTACTTC. This sequence joins TRBV9 and TRBJ2-5; D possibly corresponds to TRBD2 (6 bases). The CDR3 covers 14 residues. Germline lookup yields CDR1 SGDLS and CDR2 YYNGEE. Between the trimmed V and J ends, which lost 2 bases and 0 bases, there was a span of 8 bases.

This chain connects TRBV20-1 to TRBJ2-7; TRBD1 matches 8 bases. The ends lost 6 bases at V and 6 bases at J; junction bases unmatched: 4. Germline V gene sequence: CDR1 DFQATT, CDR2 SNEGSKA (reference sequence). This CDR3 is built from 11 residues. The CDR3 region is CSANTGGEQYF. DNA of the CDR3: TGCAGTGCAAATACAGGGGGCGAGCAGTACTTC.